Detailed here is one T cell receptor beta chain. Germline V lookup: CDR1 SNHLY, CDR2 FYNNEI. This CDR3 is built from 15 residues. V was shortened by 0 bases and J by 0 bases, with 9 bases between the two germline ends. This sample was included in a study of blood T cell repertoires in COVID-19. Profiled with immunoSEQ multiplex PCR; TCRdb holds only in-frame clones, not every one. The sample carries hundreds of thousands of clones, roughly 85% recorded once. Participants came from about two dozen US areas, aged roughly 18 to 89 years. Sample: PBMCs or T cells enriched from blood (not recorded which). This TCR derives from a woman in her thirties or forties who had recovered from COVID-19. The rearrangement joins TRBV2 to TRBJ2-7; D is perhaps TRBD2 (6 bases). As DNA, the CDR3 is TGTGCCAGCAGTGAAGCGGGACTCGCCTCCTACGAGCAGTACTTC. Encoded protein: CASSEAGLASYEQYF.